The rows below give T cell receptor beta chains drawn from one sample of a study of Graves' ophthalmopathy and Graves' hyperthyroidism. TCRdb re-called the multiplex PCR reads through MiXCR, storing one row per CDR3 protein. The sample yields under 350,000 distinct CDR3 sequences, roughly a sixth seen once. Sequenced: peripheral blood. Every receptor here comes from an adult man with Graves' ophthalmopathy. The CDR3 runs from the conserved cysteine through the conserved F or W. The D gene is left open where the match is weak. Only some rows state a clone size, as once, few, many or a class for expanded clones.

>TRBV12-3/TRBV12-4|NA|many|TRBJ2-2
CASSFDPGELFF
TGTGCCAGCAGTTTTGACCCCGGGGAGCTGTTTTTT
>TRBV7-8|NA|NA|TRBJ1-2
CASSSRGTDGYTF
TGTGCCAGCAGCTCACGGGGGACCGATGGCTACACCTTC
>TRBV24-1|TRBD1|many|TRBJ2-5
CATSETRQGKPETQYF
TGTGCCACCAGTGAAACAAGACAGGGGAAACCGGAGACCCAGTACTTC
>TRBV7-8|NA|many|TRBJ2-5
CASSLGQVAGDQYF
TGTGCCAGCAGCTTAGGACAGGTGGCGGGTGACCAGTACTTC
>TRBV4-2|NA|many|TRBJ2-5
CASSQVSSGAERQETQYF
TGTGCCAGCAGCCAAGTTTCGTCTGGAGCGGAGAGACAAGAGACCCAGTACTTC
>TRBV20-1|NA|many|TRBJ2-5
CSARVAGKTQYF
TGCAGTGCTAGAGTAGCCGGGAAGACCCAGTACTTC
>TRBV15|TRBD2|many|TRBJ2-5
CATSRRTSGGGETQYF
TGTGCCACCAGCAGAAGGACTAGCGGGGGGGGGGAGACCCAGTACTTC
>TRBV20-1|TRBD2|many|TRBJ2-4
CSANPSLAGGSQDIQYF
TGCAGTGCTAATCCATCACTAGCGGGAGGCAGTCAAGACATTCAGTACTTC
>TRBV12-3/TRBV12-4|TRBD1|few|TRBJ1-2
CASSSQQGINYGYTF
TGTGCCAGCAGTTCCCAACAGGGGATTAACTATGGCTACACCTTC
>TRBV7-3|TRBD2|many|TRBJ2-2
CASSKASGGANTGELFF
TGTGCCAGCAGCAAAGCTAGCGGGGGAGCGAACACCGGGGAGCTGTTTTTT
>TRBV6-4|NA|many|TRBJ2-1
CASRARPGDNEQFF
TGTGCCAGCAGGGCCCGCCCGGGGGACAATGAGCAGTTCTTC
>TRBV4-2|NA|many|TRBJ1-5
CASSQVLGEPQHF
TGTGCCAGCAGCCAAGTCCTGGGGGAGCCCCAGCATTTT
>TRBV12-3/TRBV12-4|NA|many|TRBJ1-4
CASRGGRANEKLFF
TGTGCCAGCAGGGGGGGACGGGCTAATGAAAAACTGTTTTTT
>TRBV12-3/TRBV12-4|NA|NA|TRBJ2-6
CASSATESGANVLTF
TGTGCCAGCAGCGCGACTGAATCTGGGGCCAACGTCCTGACTTTC
>TRBV20-1|TRBD2|many|TRBJ2-5
CSAIWTSGGAGETQYF
TGCAGTGCTATCTGGACCAGCGGGGGGGCGGGAGAGACCCAGTACTTC
>TRBV5-1|NA|NA|TRBJ1-3
CASSLGPGNGNTIYF
TGCGCCAGCAGCTTGGGGCCCGGGAACGGAAACACCATATATTTT
>TRBV2|NA|many|TRBJ2-4
CASSEGQLIAKNIQYF
TGTGCCAGCAGTGAAGGACAGCTCATAGCCAAAAACATTCAGTACTTC
>TRBV2|NA|many|TRBJ1-2
CASSFTADRNEGYGYTF
TGTGCCAGCAGTTTTACTGCCGACAGGAACGAGGGGTATGGCTACACCTTC
>TRBV6-1|NA|few|TRBJ2-2
CASRHTVSNTGELFF
TGTGCCAGCAGGCATACCGTATCGAACACCGGGGAGCTGTTTTTT
>TRBV5-1|NA|few|TRBJ2-5
CASSFSPGYQETQYF
TGCGCCAGCAGCTTTTCTCCGGGGTACCAAGAGACCCAGTACTTC
>TRBV6-1|NA|many|TRBJ2-5
CASSESSQTQYF
TGTGCCAGCAGTGAATCCAGTCAGACCCAGTACTTC
>TRBV25-1|NA|many|TRBJ2-5
CASSLTSSETQYF
TGTGCCAGCAGTCTAACTAGCAGTGAGACCCAGTACTTC
>TRBV28|NA|NA|TRBJ1-2
CASSKPPTGSYGYTF
TGTGCCAGCAGTAAACCTCCTACGGGGTCGTATGGCTACACCTTC
>TRBV25-1|NA|many|TRBJ2-7
CASSVGQPAYEQYF
TGTGCCAGCAGTGTAGGACAGCCCGCCTACGAGCAGTACTTC
>TRBV7-2|TRBD1|many|TRBJ1-1
CASRPNRGGMSNTEAFF
TGTGCCAGCAGACCGAACAGGGGGGGAATGTCGAACACTGAAGCTTTCTTT
>TRBV28|TRBD1|NA|TRBJ2-5
CASSGGQGVRETQYF
TGTGCCAGCAGCGGTGGACAGGGTGTGCGGGAGACCCAGTACTTC
>TRBV6-5|NA|many|TRBJ2-2
CASSYRGHTGELFF
TGTGCCAGCAGTTACAGGGGACATACCGGGGAGCTGTTTTTT
>TRBV18|NA|few|TRBJ1-1
CASSPSQVVNTEAFF
TGTGCCAGCTCACCGTCCCAGGTGGTGAACACTGAAGCTTTCTTT
>TRBV6-1|NA|many|TRBJ2-6
CASTNRANVLTF
TGTGCCAGCACCAACAGGGCCAACGTCCTGACTTTC
>TRBV7-2|NA|many|TRBJ2-2
CASSLSVPRTGELFF
TGTGCCAGCAGCTTAAGCGTTCCCCGCACCGGGGAGCTGTTTTTT
>TRBV27|TRBD2|many|TRBJ2-7
CASSYGPSGVYEQYF
TGTGCCAGCAGTTACGGCCCTAGCGGAGTCTACGAGCAGTACTTC
>TRBV18|NA|many|TRBJ2-4
CASSQGGESIQYF
TGTGCCAGCTCACAGGGCGGGGAGTCCATTCAGTACTTC
>TRBV12-3/TRBV12-4|TRBD1|few|TRBJ1-2
CASSVGQGNRGYTF
TGTGCCAGCAGCGTAGGACAGGGGAATAGAGGCTACACCTTC
>TRBV5-1|TRBD2|few|TRBJ2-7
CASSSGLAGGIVSSYEQYF
TGCGCCAGCAGCTCGGGACTAGCGGGAGGAATCGTCAGCTCCTACGAGCAGTACTTC
>TRBV6-5|TRBD1|many|TRBJ1-5
CASSHPGQGVNQPQHF
TGTGCCAGCAGTCACCCGGGACAGGGGGTGAATCAGCCCCAGCATTTT
>TRBV29-1|NA|many|TRBJ1-2
CSVGFRASSDYGYTF
TGCAGCGTTGGCTTCCGGGCATCATCGGACTATGGCTACACCTTC
>TRBV3-1|NA|many|TRBJ2-7
CASSQDSTPRFEQYF
TGTGCCAGCAGCCAAGACTCGACCCCCCGGTTTGAGCAGTACTTC
>TRBV20-1|NA|NA|TRBJ2-7
CSARGVLSTYEQCF
TGCAGTGCTAGAGGCGTCCTTTCAACCTACGAGCAGTGCTTC
>TRBV20-1|TRBD2|many|TRBJ2-7
CSAVIAGLSYEQYF
TGCAGTGCTGTAATAGCGGGCCTCTCCTACGAGCAGTACTTC
>TRBV7-9|NA|many|TRBJ2-7
CASSVKYEQYF
TGTGCCAGCAGCGTAAAGTATGAGCAGTACTTC
>TRBV14|NA|many|TRBJ1-2
CASSQIPGGGYTF
TGTGCCAGCAGCCAAATCCCCGGTGGGGGCTACACCTTC
>TRBV7-8|TRBD2|few|TRBJ2-7
CASSPRRGFSYEQYF
TGTGCCAGCAGCCCGCGGCGGGGGTTCTCCTACGAGCAGTACTTC
>TRBV5-1|NA|many|TRBJ2-4
CASSLDRGTAKNIQYF
TGCGCCAGCAGCTTGGATCGGGGCACGGCCAAAAACATTCAGTACTTC
>TRBV24-1|NA|few|TRBJ2-3
CATSDWDSRTDTQYF
TGTGCCACCAGTGATTGGGACTCTCGCACAGATACGCAGTATTTT
>TRBV24-1|TRBD2|NA|TRBJ2-7
CATSASGIGEQYF
TGTGCCACCAGTGCCAGCGGGATTGGTGAGCAGTACTTC
>TRBV19|TRBD2|NA|TRBJ2-5
CASTPGTTKETQYF
TGTGCCAGTACTCCCGGGACTACAAAAGAGACCCAGTACTTC
>TRBV7-9|NA|many|TRBJ1-3
CASSLGQRSGNTIYF
TGTGCCAGCAGCTTAGGTCAGCGCTCTGGAAACACCATATATTTT
>TRBV28|NA|many|TRBJ1-6
CASSLLGNSPLHF
TGTGCCAGCAGTTTATTGGGCAATTCACCCCTCCACTTT
>TRBV18|TRBD1|few|TRBJ2-2
CASSPQGQGTNTGELFF
TGTGCCAGCTCACCGCAGGGACAGGGCACGAACACCGGGGAGCTGTTTTTT
>TRBV12-3/TRBV12-4|TRBD1|NA|TRBJ1-3
CASRIRTGAGNTIYF
TGTGCCAGCAGGATCCGGACAGGGGCTGGAAACACCATATATTTT
>TRBV19|NA|many|TRBJ1-5
CASSISGSRQHF
TGTGCCAGTAGTATAAGTGGATCCCGTCAGCATTTT